This T cell receptor (beta chain) was found in a study of shared clonotypes between healthy human individuals (dated by TCRdb to 2018 to 2021). About the investigation overall: A few men and a couple of women, aged 18 to 49 years, made up the cohort. Per donor, three plates each were used for CD4 naive and CD4 memory, two for CD8 naive, and one for CD8 memory. Leukapheresis yielded between about 0.94 and 9.5 billion PBMCs per donor. Different laboratories and diverse techniques were used to prepare libraries and sequence TCR repertoires, to increase sequencing depth and limit assay-specific biases. To estimate repertoire size and how much clonotypes are shared between individuals, the study performed deep sequencing of blood TCR repertoires from a handful of healthy adults.

The germline V gene yields SNHLY for CDR1 and FYNNEI for CDR2. The CDR3 has 13 amino acids, counting the end cysteine and phenylalanine. The read is trimmed to its CDR3 DNA, 39 bases read in frame from base 1. The junction shows trimming of 6 bases on V and 4 bases on J, and the gene matches do not reach 5 bases of it. Here is what the overall study found, with its caveats: Naive subsets generally had larger estimated clonotype richness than memory subsets. Based on pairwise subsampling, the degree of clonotype sharing among donors was expected to be affected by sequencing depth. Incomplete sequencing was indicated by rarefaction of sorted-subset datasets, despite the large sequencing depth. Around 5% of naive CD4, around 3.6% of naive CD8, approximately 2% of memory CD4, and 0.35% to 0.4% of memory CD8 clonotypes were shared across several donors. Clonotypes shared by all four sorted-subset donors showed higher generation probabilities than non-shared clonotypes. Sampling was restricted to blood, and TCR repertoires in tissue are likely to differ from TCR repertoires in blood. The small number of donors limited the genetic and exposure-history diversity represented.

Using the deep immunoSEQ assay, multiplex PCR amplified TCR CDR3 regions from genomic DNA. Extracted genomic DNA from each cell subset was spread evenly across all wells of several immunoSEQ 96-well plates, with each plate serving as a replicate. For sorted subsets, about 0.2 ug genomic DNA, equal to 30,000 to 35,000 T cell genomes, was loaded into each replicate PCR. Purified libraries were measured with a Qubit 3.0 fluorometer, size-checked on a Bioanalyzer 2100, and measured again with the KAPA Library Quantification kit. Every immunoSEQ 96-well plate was sequenced on a separate single-read 150-cycle Illumina NextSeq 550 flow cell. The authors processed their data as follows. Because the immunoSEQ output included only junctional sequences and no quality scores, the filtering could not be the same as the filtering used for full-length reads. Sequences were annotated with PyIR, a Python wrapper for IgBLAST v1.9, using IMGT germline references to assign V/J genes and CDR3. Reads were removed for weak V/J assignments (E-value above 1e-6), missing CDR3, stop codons, out-of-frame junctions, or ambiguous translated residues. V3J clonotypes were defined as sequences sharing an identical inferred V gene, J gene, and CDR3 amino acid sequence. Percentage overlap between repertoires was calculated by dividing the number of shared unique clonotypes by the size of the smaller repertoire. RTK rarefaction, the Chao1 estimator, and Recon v2.1 estimates of unobserved clonotypes were used to assess repertoire richness. Generation probabilities were computed with OLGA for all TCRbeta clonotypes obtained by the gDNA method from several donors. TCRdb obtained this table from immuneACCESS and retained in-frame rearrangements with V and J assigned. These tables miss some clones; where compared with another copy, unresolved V genes account for less than half of the shortfall, and the remainder is unexplained. The V and J calls and clone size come from that table; D and trimming were worked out from the DNA. For this sample the table gives 2 million to 2.5 million clones, of which 90% to 95% were detected only once. Of the sample, 0.39% is held by the ten largest clones.

The donors were healthy, HIV-negative adults with no recently reported acute infections or vaccinations. Only Caucasian adults living in Nashville, Tennessee, USA were represented among the donors. Magnetic negative selection was used to enrich CD4+ T cells, after which naive cells were positively selected on CD45RA and the negative fraction became the memory subset. Blood was collected by leukapheresis, and PBMCs were isolated by Ficoll-Histopaque density gradient centrifugation and then cryopreserved in liquid nitrogen vapor phase. Analytical flow cytometry was used to check the purity and quantity of each magnetically sorted T cell population. Each sorted fraction had its genomic DNA isolated and then quantified by UV absorbance on a Nanodrop 2000c. A note on this clone: The specificity of this receptor is unknown. Per-base qualities were not stored, and no clone one base away is much larger.

The receptor comes from a man aged 18-30 years in good health. Some clones in this sample may be carry-over from other donors' samples. Recombination joined TRBV2 with TRBJ1-2; TRBD1 agrees with 7 junctional bases. Sample: naive CD4+ T cells from PBMCs. Explained via the paper, the cell subset or site label denotes: CD45RA+ positively selected. In nucleotide form, the sequence is TGTGCCAGCAGCAGGGGGGGGATCTATGGCTACACCTTC. Translation gives CASSRGGIYGYTF.